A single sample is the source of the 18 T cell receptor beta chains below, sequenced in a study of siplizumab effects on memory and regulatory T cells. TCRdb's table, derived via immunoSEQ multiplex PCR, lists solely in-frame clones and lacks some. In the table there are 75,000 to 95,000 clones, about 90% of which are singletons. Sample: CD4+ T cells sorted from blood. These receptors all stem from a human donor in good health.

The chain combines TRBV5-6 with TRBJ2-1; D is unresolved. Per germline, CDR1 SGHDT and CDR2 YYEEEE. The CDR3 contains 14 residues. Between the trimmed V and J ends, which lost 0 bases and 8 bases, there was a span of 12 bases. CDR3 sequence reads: CASSLVNELDEQFF. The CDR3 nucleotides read TGTGCCAGCAGCTTGGTAAACGAACTCGATGAGCAGTTCTTC.

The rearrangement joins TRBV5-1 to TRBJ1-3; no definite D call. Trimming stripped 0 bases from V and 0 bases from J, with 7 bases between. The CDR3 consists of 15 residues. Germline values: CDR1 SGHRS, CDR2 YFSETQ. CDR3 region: CASSLGRLSGNTIYF. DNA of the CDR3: TGCGCCAGCAGCTTGGGTAGGCTCTCTGGAAACACCATATATTTT.

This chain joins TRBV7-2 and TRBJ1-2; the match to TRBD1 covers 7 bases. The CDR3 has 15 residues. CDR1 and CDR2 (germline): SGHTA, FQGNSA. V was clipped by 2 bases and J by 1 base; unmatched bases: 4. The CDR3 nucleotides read TGTGCCAGCAGCTTAATGGCAGGGGGTAACTATGGCTACACCTTC. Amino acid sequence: CASSLMAGGNYGYTF.

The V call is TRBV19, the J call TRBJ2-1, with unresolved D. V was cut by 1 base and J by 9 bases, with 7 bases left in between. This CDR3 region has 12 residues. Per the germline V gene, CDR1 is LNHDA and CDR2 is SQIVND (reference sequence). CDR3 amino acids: CASSIVRGEQFF. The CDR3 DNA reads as TGTGCCAGTAGTATAGTTCGAGGTGAGCAGTTCTTC. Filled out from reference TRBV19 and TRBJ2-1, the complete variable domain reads DGGITQSPKYLFRKEGQNVTLSCEQNLNHDAMYWYRQDPGQGLRLIYYSQIVNDFQKGDIAEGYSVSREKKESFPLTVTSAQKNPTAFYLCASSIVRGEQFFGPGTRLTVL.

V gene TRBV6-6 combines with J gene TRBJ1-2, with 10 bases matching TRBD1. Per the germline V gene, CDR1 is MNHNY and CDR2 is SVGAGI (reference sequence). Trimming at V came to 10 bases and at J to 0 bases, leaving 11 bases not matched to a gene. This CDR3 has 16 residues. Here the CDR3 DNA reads TGTGCCACAAAAAGGGACAGGGGACCCTCTAACTATGGCTACACCTTC. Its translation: CATKRDRGPSNYGYTF.

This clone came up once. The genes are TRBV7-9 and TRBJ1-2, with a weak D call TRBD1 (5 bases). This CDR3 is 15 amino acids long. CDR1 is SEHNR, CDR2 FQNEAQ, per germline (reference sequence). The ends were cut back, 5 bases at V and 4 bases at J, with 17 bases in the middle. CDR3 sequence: CASSPGTPAAYGYTF. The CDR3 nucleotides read TGTGCCAGCAGCCCAGGGACTCCGGCGGCCTATGGCTACACCTTC.

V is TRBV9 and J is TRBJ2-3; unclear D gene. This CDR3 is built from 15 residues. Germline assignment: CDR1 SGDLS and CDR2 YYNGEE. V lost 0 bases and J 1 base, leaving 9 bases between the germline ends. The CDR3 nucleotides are TGTGCCAGCAGCGTAGGACTCCTTGGCACAGATACGCAGTATTTT. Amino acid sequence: CASSVGLLGTDTQYF.

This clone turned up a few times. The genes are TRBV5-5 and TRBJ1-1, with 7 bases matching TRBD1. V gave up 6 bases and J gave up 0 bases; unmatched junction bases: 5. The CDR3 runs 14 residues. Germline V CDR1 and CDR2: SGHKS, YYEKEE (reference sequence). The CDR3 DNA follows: TGTGCCAGCACCCCGACAGGGTTGAACACTGAAGCTTTCTTT. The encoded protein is CASTPTGLNTEAFF.

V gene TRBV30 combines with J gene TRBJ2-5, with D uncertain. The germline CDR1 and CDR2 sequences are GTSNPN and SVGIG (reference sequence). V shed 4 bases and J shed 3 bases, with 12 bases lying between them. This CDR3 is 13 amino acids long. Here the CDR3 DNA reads TGTGCCTGGAAAGGCAGGCCAAAAGAGACCCAGTACTTC. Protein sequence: CAWKGRPKETQYF.

CDR3 in amino acids: CASSLAETTWQYF. The CDR3 bases are TGCGCCAGCAGCTTGGCCGAGACGACCTGGCAGTACTTC. The J gene is TRBJ2-7, the V gene TRBV5-1; no clear D. CDR1 SGHRS and CDR2 YFSETQ come from the germline V gene. V lost 0 bases and J lost 9, with 13 bases in between. The CDR3 has 13 residues. The complete variable domain, with remaining parts taken from reference TRBV5-1 and TRBJ2-7, reads KAGVTQTPRYLIKTRGQQVTLSCSPISGHRSVSWYQQTPGQGLQFLFEYFSETQRNKGNFPGRFSGRQFSNSRSEMNVSTLELGDSALYLCASSLAETTWQYFGPGTRLTVT.

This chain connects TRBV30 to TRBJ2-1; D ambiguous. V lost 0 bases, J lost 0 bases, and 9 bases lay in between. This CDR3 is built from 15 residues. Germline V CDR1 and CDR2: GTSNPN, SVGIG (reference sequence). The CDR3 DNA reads TGTGCCTGGAGTGTAGCTGGCAGCTCCTACAATGAGCAGTTCTTC. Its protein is CAWSVAGSSYNEQFF.

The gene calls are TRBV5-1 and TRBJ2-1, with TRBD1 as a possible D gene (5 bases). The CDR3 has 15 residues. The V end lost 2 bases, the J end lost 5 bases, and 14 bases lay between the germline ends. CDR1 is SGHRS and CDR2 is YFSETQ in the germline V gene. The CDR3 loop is CASSFPAQGNNEQFF. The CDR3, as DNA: TGCGCCAGCAGCTTCCCCGCCCAGGGAAACAATGAGCAGTTCTTC.

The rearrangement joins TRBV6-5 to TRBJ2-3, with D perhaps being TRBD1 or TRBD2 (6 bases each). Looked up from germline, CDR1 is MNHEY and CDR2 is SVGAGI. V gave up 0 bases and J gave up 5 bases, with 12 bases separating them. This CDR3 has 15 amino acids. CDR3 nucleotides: TGTGCCAGCAGTTACTCAGGGGGGAGACTAGATACGCAGTATTTT. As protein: CASSYSGGRLDTQYF.

The CDR3 DNA sequence: TGCGCCAGCAGCCAAGAGAGGACCGGGGAGCTGTTTTTT. Translated, it gives CASSQERTGELFF. The rearrangement links TRBV4-1 to TRBJ2-2; D gene uncertain. CDR1 and CDR2 (germline): MGHRA, YSYEKL. This CDR3 contains 13 residues. Trimming stripped 0 bases from V and 5 bases from J, with 4 bases between.

CDR3 sequence: CASSQDEASGRRNEQFF. As DNA, the CDR3 is TGCGCCAGCAGCCAAGATGAGGCTAGCGGGAGAAGGAATGAGCAGTTCTTC. The gene calls are TRBV4-1 and TRBJ2-1, with 10 bases lining up with TRBD2. Germline trimming cut 0 bases from V and 7 bases from J; bases unmatched to any gene: 9. Germline assignment: CDR1 MGHRA and CDR2 YSYEKL. The CDR3 length is 17 residues.

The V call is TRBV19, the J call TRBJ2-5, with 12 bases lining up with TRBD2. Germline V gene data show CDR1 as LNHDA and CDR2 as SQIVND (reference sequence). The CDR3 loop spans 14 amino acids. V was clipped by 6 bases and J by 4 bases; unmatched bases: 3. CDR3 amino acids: CASRLAGGRETQYF. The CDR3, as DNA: TGTGCCAGTAGACTAGCGGGAGGTCGAGAGACCCAGTACTTC.

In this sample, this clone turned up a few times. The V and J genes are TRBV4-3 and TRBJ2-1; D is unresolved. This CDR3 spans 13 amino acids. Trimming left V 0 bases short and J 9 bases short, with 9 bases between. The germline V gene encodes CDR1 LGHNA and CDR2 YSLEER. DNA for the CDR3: TGCGCCAGCAGCCAAGAACAGCTCGGTGAGCAGTTCTTC. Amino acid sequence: CASSQEQLGEQFF.

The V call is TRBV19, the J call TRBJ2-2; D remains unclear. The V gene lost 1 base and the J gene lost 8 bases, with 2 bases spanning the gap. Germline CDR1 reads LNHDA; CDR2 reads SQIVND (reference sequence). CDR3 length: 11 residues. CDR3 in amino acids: CASSIVGELFF. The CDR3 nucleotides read TGTGCCAGTAGTATAGTGGGGGAGCTGTTTTTT.